The sequence of this T cell receptor beta chain was determined in a study of blood T cells in healthy people across ages. V trimming: 3 bases; J trimming: 2 bases; junction bases outside the gene matches: 4. The CDR3 contains 14 residues. The V gene's germline CDR1 is SGHRS and CDR2 YFSETQ. Using a J-beta primer mix together with a sample-barcoded 5' primer, a second PCR was run for about 6 to 12 cycles. TCRdb re-derived calls from the 5' RACE reads in MiXCR, one entry per CDR3 protein. The profile covers some 760,000 distinct CDR3 sequences, with more than 20% appearing a single time and roughly 9% taken by the ten largest. In addition, the sample was reused for a study of T cells of mothers and their children.

V is TRBV5-1 and J is TRBJ1-1, with TRBD1 matching over 7 bases. This sequence originates from a boy between 10 and 17 years old in good health. The sequencing input was blood. This chain's CDR3 is CASSYRDSNTEAFF. CDR3 sequence (DNA): TGCGCCAGCAGCTACCGGGACAGTAACACTGAAGCTTTCTTT.